The 8 T cell receptor beta chains given below trace back to one sample, sequenced in a study of blood T cell repertoires in COVID-19. The table came from immunoSEQ multiplex PCR; TCRdb's copy has only in-frame clones and leaves some out. The sample shows approximately 150,000 clones, over 80% of them seen only once. Sequences were obtained from peripheral blood. The source is a woman aged 45 to 65 with acute or convalescent COVID-19.

The chain links TRBV6-5 to TRBJ2-3; 9 positions match TRBD2. Germline V CDR1 and CDR2: MNHEY, SVGAGI. The CDR3 is 13 amino acids. The V and J ends lost 8 bases and 6 bases, in that order; junction bases with no gene match: 6. Here the CDR3 DNA reads TGTGCCAGCCGACTAGCGGTCCAGGATACGCAGTATTTT. As protein: CASRLAVQDTQYF.

J is TRBJ1-4 and V is TRBV19, with 7 nucleotides matching TRBD1. The CDR3 is made up of 15 amino acids. The germline gives CDR1 LNHDA, CDR2 SQIVND (reference sequence). J lost 4 bases, V lost 2 bases, and 4 bases had no gene match. CDR3 DNA sequence: TGTGCCAGTAGTATACAGAGGGGGCATAATGAAAAACTGTTTTTT. It is translated as CASSIQRGHNEKLFF.

The chain recombines TRBV29-1 with TRBJ2-3, with 8 bases fitting TRBD2. Germline V gene lookup returns CDR1 SQVTM and CDR2 ANQGSEA. CDR3 length: 13 residues. V lost 7 bases, J lost 2 bases, and 5 bases stayed unmatched. CDR3 amino acids: CSAQRESTDTQYF. The CDR3 region has the DNA TGCAGCGCACAGCGGGAGTCCACAGATACGCAGTATTTT.

This clone was counted once. The chain employs TRBV7-8 and TRBJ2-1; 7 nucleotides agree with TRBD2. The V and J ends lost 1 base and 6 bases, in that order; junction bases with no gene match: 3. This CDR3 has 14 amino acids. Per germline, CDR1 SGHVS and CDR2 FQNEAQ. The DNA of the CDR3 is TGTGCCAGCAGCTTAGGGACTAGAGCCAATGAGCAGTTCTTC. Translated, it gives CASSLGTRANEQFF.

The V call is TRBV27, the J call TRBJ1-2; 7 bases agree with TRBD1. CDR1 is MNHEY and CDR2 is SMNVEV in the germline V gene (reference sequence). J gave up 4 bases and V 6 bases, and 8 bases lay outside the gene matches. The CDR3 is 14 residues long. In DNA, the CDR3 is TGTGCCAGCAGAATCCGACAGGGCCCCTATGGCTACACCTTC. It codes for CASRIRQGPYGYTF.

Remarks on this clone: Germline and junction disagree at one end, which may indicate a read error. The chain is built from TRBV7-2 and TRBJ1-1, with D possibly being TRBD1 (6 bases). The CDR3 extends over 11 amino acids. The V gene's germline CDR1 is SGHTA and CDR2 FQGNSA. This CDR3 is CASSSGGALTF. The CDR3, as DNA: TGTGCCAGCAGCTCTGGGGGGGCGCTTACATTC.

V is TRBV7-9 and J is TRBJ1-1; 9 bases are shared with TRBD1. After removal of 5 bases from V and 4 bases from J, the junction contained 8 bases not matched to a gene. CDR3 size: 15 residues. Per the germline V gene, CDR1 is SEHNR and CDR2 is FQNEAQ (reference sequence). The CDR3 here is CASSRPGTGFTEAFF. CDR3 sequence (DNA): TGTGCCAGCAGCCGTCCCGGGACAGGGTTCACTGAAGCTTTCTTT.

This chain uses TRBV3-1 (or the pseudogene TRBV3-2) with TRBJ2-2; TRBD1 aligns across 8 bases. CDR3 length: 15 amino acids. Germline V gene sequence: CDR1 LGHDT, CDR2 YNNKEL (reference sequence). The V and J ends lost 4 bases and 5 bases, in that order; junction bases with no gene match: 6. CDR3 nucleotides: TGTGCCAGCAGCCTCGGACAGGGCGATACCGGGGAGCTGTTTTTT. The encoded protein is CASSLGQGDTGELFF.